This T cell receptor beta chain stems from a study of shared clonotypes between healthy human individuals. Study-wide results and caveats: Rarefaction demonstrated incomplete sorted-subset sequencing despite large depth. Sharing across four donors was seen in about 5% of naive CD4 clonotypes.

Once extracted for a subset, genomic DNA was divided evenly among several immunoSEQ plates. Repertoires were generated with immunoSEQ multiplex PCR, while TCRdb's copy carries only in-frame clones and drops some. The repertoire has just over 2,000,000 clones, about 95% of them found once; the top ten carry 0.85% to 1.2%. Selected positively for CCR7 and CD45RO-negative, naive CD8 cells excluded terminally differentiated effector memory CD45RA+ cells. Caucasian adults residing in Nashville, Tennessee made up all the donors. As regards this clone: Antigen specificity is unknown.

The TCR was taken from a young man in good health. Input material: naive CD8+ T cells sorted from blood.

The CDR3 loop is CASSLWTGQETQYF. In nucleotides, the CDR3 is TGTGCCAGCAGTTTATGGACTGGCCAAGAGACCCAGTACTTC. The chain is built from TRBV6-5 and TRBJ2-5; a possible D gene is TRBD2 (5 bases). The V end lost 4 bases, the J end lost 1 base, and 10 bases lay between the germline ends. Germline values: CDR1 MNHEY, CDR2 SVGAGI. The CDR3 consists of 14 residues.